This entry lists 22 T cell receptor beta chains sequenced from one sample in a study of T cell responses to AZD1222 COVID-19 vaccine. Some clones are missing from TCRdb's copy, which holds only in-frame ones; the method was immunoSEQ multiplex PCR. In the table there are roughly 35,000 clones, about 80% of which are singletons. This specimen consisted of peripheral blood, obtained 28 days after the second AZD1222 dose. The source is an adult who received the AZD1222 COVID-19 vaccine.

V is TRBV7-8 and J is TRBJ2-1; TRBD2 aligns across 13 bases. The CDR3 has 16 amino acids. With 5 bases clipped from V and 6 bases from J, the junction kept 7 bases outside the gene matches. The germline gives CDR1 SGHVS, CDR2 FQNEAQ. The chain's CDR3 is CASSTGTSGKVNEQFF. The CDR3 DNA reads TGTGCCAGCAGCACGGGGACTAGCGGGAAGGTCAATGAGCAGTTCTTC.

The chain links TRBV30 to TRBJ1-5; weak D call: TRBD1 (5 bases). The V and J ends lost 6 bases and 6 bases respectively, with 15 bases between them. Germline V gives CDR1 GTSNPN, CDR2 SVGIG (reference sequence). The CDR3 consists of 13 residues. The CDR3 nucleotides are TGTGCCTGTAGTAGAGGGGCGGGTCAGCCCCAGCATTTT. This codes for CACSRGAGQPQHF.

This clone was recorded a few times. This sample includes further DNA sequences coding for the same CDR3. CDR3 sequence reads: CASSLEAGEYEQFF. CDR3 nucleotides: TGTGCCAGCAGCCTAGAGGCGGGAGAATATGAGCAGTTCTTC. This chain connects TRBV7-2 to TRBJ2-1; 7 bases line up with TRBD2. The CDR3 totals 14 residues. The germline gives CDR1 SGHTA, CDR2 FQGNSA. V trimming: 5 bases; J trimming: 8 bases; junction bases outside the gene matches: 9.

The J gene is TRBJ1-1, the V gene TRBV2; a weak D match, TRBD1 (5 bases). CDR3 length: 14 residues. The V gene's germline CDR1 is SNHLY and CDR2 FYNNEI. V was cut by 8 bases and J by 4 bases, with 17 bases left in between. In DNA, the CDR3 is TGTGCCAGCGGGGTCAGGGTAGGGAGCACTGAAGCTTTCTTT. As protein: CASGVRVGSTEAFF.

The rearrangement joins TRBV27 to TRBJ1-5; D ambiguous. The CDR3 length is 14 residues. Germline V CDR1 and CDR2: MNHEY, SMNVEV (reference sequence). The V end lost 3 bases, the J end lost 4 bases, and 10 bases lay between the germline ends. The CDR3 spells CASSFLGYNQPQHF. The CDR3 DNA follows: TGTGCCAGCAGTTTTCTGGGTTATAATCAGCCCCAGCATTTT.

This clone was found a few times. This chain connects TRBV19 to TRBJ2-3, with TRBD1 matching over 9 bases. CDR1 is LNHDA, CDR2 SQIVND, per germline (reference sequence). J gave up 1 base and V 7 bases, and 6 bases lay outside the gene matches. The CDR3 runs 15 residues. The CDR3 here is CASNFRDRGTDTQYF. The CDR3 nucleotides read TGTGCCAGTAATTTTAGGGACAGGGGCACAGATACGCAGTATTTT.

This sequence joins TRBV7-2 and TRBJ2-2; 7 positions match TRBD2. Looked up from germline, CDR1 is SGHTA and CDR2 is FQGNSA. The V segment lost 5 bases and the J segment 4 bases; nucleotides outside the gene matches: 4. The CDR3 is 14 amino acids. The CDR3 reads CASSLSGGTGELFF. The CDR3 DNA reads TGTGCCAGCAGCCTTTCGGGGGGCACCGGGGAGCTGTTTTTT.

This clone appeared a few times. This chain uses TRBV11-2 with TRBJ2-1, with 8 bases matching TRBD2. The CDR3 spans 16 residues. Germline CDR1 SGHAT, CDR2 FQNNGV. The junction had 10 bases not matched to a gene; V was cut back by 5 bases and J by 4 bases. CDR3 bases: TGTGCCAGCAGCGAGCGGACTAGCTCTTTATACAATGAGCAGTTCTTC. This codes for CASSERTSSLYNEQFF.

The chain joins TRBV5-6 to TRBJ2-1; weak D call: TRBD2 (5 bases). Between the trimmed V and J ends, which lost 3 bases and 9 bases, there was a span of 10 bases. The CDR3 extends over 12 amino acids. CDR1 SGHDT and CDR2 YYEEEE come from the germline V gene. CDR3 DNA: TGTGCCAGCAGCTCGTTAGGGAGTGAGCAGTTCTTC. The encoded protein is CASSSLGSEQFF.

This chain joins TRBV30 and TRBJ2-3, with 8 bases that match TRBD1. This CDR3 region has 17 residues. The junction had 14 bases not matched to a gene; V was cut back by 5 bases and J by 1 base. Germline V gene lookup returns CDR1 GTSNPN and CDR2 SVGIG (reference sequence). CDR3 coding DNA: TGTGCCTGGCCCCGACCACATCCGGGACAGGGCACAGATACGCAGTATTTT. Translated, it gives CAWPRPHPGQGTDTQYF.

This chain connects TRBV28 to TRBJ1-5, with D unresolved. The CDR3 spans 15 residues. V lost 6 bases to trimming and J lost 4 bases, with 16 bases between them. CDR1 is MDHEN and CDR2 is SYDVKM in the germline V gene. The CDR3 region has the DNA TGTGCCAGCAGGTCGATAACGAGTGGGAATCAGCCCCAGCATTTT. This sequence encodes CASRSITSGNQPQHF.

The chain uses TRBV10-3 and TRBJ1-1; D ambiguous. V lost 2 bases, J lost 5 bases, and 9 bases lay in between. The CDR3 contains 13 residues. The germline CDR1 and CDR2 sequences are ENHRY and SYGVKD. In DNA form, the CDR3 reads TGTGCCATCAGTGAGCAAGGAAATACTGAAGCTTTCTTT. Protein: CAISEQGNTEAFF.

The CDR3 reads CASTDRERGQPQHF. DNA for the CDR3: TGTGCCAGCACCGACAGGGAGAGGGGTCAGCCCCAGCATTTT. The V and J genes are TRBV2 and TRBJ1-5, with TRBD1 matching over 7 bases. The CDR3 runs 14 residues. V was clipped by 7 bases and J by 6 bases; unmatched bases: 9. CDR1 and CDR2 from the germline V gene are SNHLY and FYNNEI. The variable domain in full, with the rest retrieved from reference TRBV2 and TRBJ1-5, is EPEVTQTPSHQVTQMGQEVILRCVPISNHLYFYWYRQILGQKVEFLVSFYNNEISEKSEIFDDQFSVERPDGSNFTLKIRSTKLEDSAMYFCASTDRERGQPQHFGDGTRLSIL.

This chain uses TRBV11-3 with TRBJ2-2; D tentatively reads TRBD1 or TRBD2 (5 bases each). Germline V lookup: CDR1 SGHNT, CDR2 YENEEA. This CDR3 is 15 amino acids long. The ends were cut back, 8 bases at V and 1 base at J, with 14 bases in the middle. The CDR3 protein is CASSNGGGNTGELFF. The CDR3 DNA follows: TGTGCCAGCTCTAACGGTGGGGGGAACACCGGGGAGCTGTTTTTT. Based on the CDR3 plus reference TRBV11-3 and TRBJ2-2, the full variable domain is EAGVVQSPRYKIIEKKQPVAFWCNPISGHNTLYWYLQNLGQGPELLIRYENEEAVDDSQLPKDRFSAERLKGVDSTLKIQPAELGDSAVYLCASSNGGGNTGELFFGEGSRLTVL.

The chain employs TRBV6-5 and TRBJ1-1, with 9 bases that match TRBD1. The junction had 8 bases not matched to a gene; V was cut back by 5 bases and J by 4 bases. The CDR3 extends over 15 amino acids. CDR1 MNHEY and CDR2 SVGAGI come from the germline V gene. Here the CDR3 reads CASSRSDRGVTEAFF. The CDR3 DNA sequence: TGTGCCAGCAGTCGCTCGGACAGGGGAGTCACTGAAGCTTTCTTT.

This chain connects TRBV5-8 to TRBJ2-7; D gene uncertain. Germline-derived CDR1 and CDR2 are SGHTS and YDEGEE. V shed 0 bases and J shed 2 bases, with 9 bases lying between them. This CDR3 is built from 14 residues. The CDR3 spells CASSLEVQAYEQYF. The CDR3 DNA reads TGTGCCAGCAGCTTGGAGGTCCAGGCCTACGAGCAGTACTTC. Full variable domain (outside the CDR3, taken from reference TRBV5-8 and TRBJ2-7): EAGVTQSPTHLIKTRGQQATLRCSPISGHTSVYWYQQALGLGLQFLLWYDEGEERNRGNFPPRFSGRQFPNYSSELNVNALELEDSALYLCASSLEVQAYEQYFGPGTRLTVT.

This clone was seen just once. The rearrangement uses TRBV19 and TRBJ1-3; 8 bases agree with TRBD1. This CDR3 is built from 13 residues. Germline assignment: CDR1 LNHDA and CDR2 SQIVND (reference sequence). Trimming at V came to 8 bases and at J to 8 bases, leaving 8 bases not matched to a gene. The CDR3 reads CASGPDREYTIYF. The CDR3 DNA follows: TGTGCCAGTGGCCCGGACAGGGAATACACCATATATTTT. Filled out from reference TRBV19 and TRBJ1-3, the complete variable domain reads DGGITQSPKYLFRKEGQNVTLSCEQNLNHDAMYWYRQDPGQGLRLIYYSQIVNDFQKGDIAEGYSVSREKKESFPLTVTSAQKNPTAFYLCASGPDREYTIYFGEGSWLTVV.

This chain uses TRBV7-9 with TRBJ1-2, with 7 bases fitting TRBD1. Germline V gene data show CDR1 as SEHNR and CDR2 as FQNEAQ (reference sequence). The CDR3 length is 14 residues. Germline trimming cut 4 bases from V and 1 base from J; bases unmatched to any gene: 3. The CDR3 DNA sequence: TGTGCCAGCAGCTCACAGGGGAGTAACTATGGCTACACCTTC. Its protein is CASSSQGSNYGYTF.

This clone was observed a single time. The chain carries TRBV30 and TRBJ1-1; TRBD1 aligns across 8 bases. V lost 6 bases to trimming and J lost 5 bases; unmatched junction nucleotides: 17. Germline assignment: CDR1 GTSNPN and CDR2 SVGIG (reference sequence). The CDR3 consists of 16 residues. CDR3 loop: CACNRAGGIRGTEAFF. The CDR3 nucleotides are TGTGCCTGCAATCGGGCAGGGGGCATTAGGGGGACTGAAGCTTTCTTT.

This chain uses TRBV5-6 with TRBJ2-1, with D maybe TRBD2 (6 bases). The CDR3 is 16 residues long. Germline values: CDR1 SGHDT, CDR2 YYEEEE. V lost 2 bases and J 1 base, leaving 13 bases between the germline ends. The CDR3 nucleotides read TGTGCCAGCAGCTTTGATGCGGGAACTTCCTACAATGAGCAGTTCTTC. It codes for CASSFDAGTSYNEQFF.

This clone turned up a few times. This chain uses TRBV25-1 with TRBJ1-2, with TRBD1 identical over 7 bases. The junction had 9 bases not matched to a gene; V was cut back by 5 bases and J by 6 bases. The CDR3 loop spans 14 amino acids. Looked up from germline, CDR1 is MGHDK and CDR2 is SYGVNS. CDR3 loop: CASSKPGTAHGYTF. The CDR3 DNA follows: TGTGCCAGCAGTAAACCCGGGACAGCCCATGGCTACACCTTC.

The chain employs TRBV19 and TRBJ2-1, with D perhaps TRBD2 (6 bases). Deletions cut 4 bases from V and 5 bases from J, with 9 bases between. The CDR3 sequence is 13 residues long. From germline, CDR1 is LNHDA and CDR2 SQIVND (reference sequence). Written as DNA, the CDR3 is TGTGCCAGTAGTAGGCGGGATAACAATGAGCAGTTCTTC. It specifies CASSRRDNNEQFF.